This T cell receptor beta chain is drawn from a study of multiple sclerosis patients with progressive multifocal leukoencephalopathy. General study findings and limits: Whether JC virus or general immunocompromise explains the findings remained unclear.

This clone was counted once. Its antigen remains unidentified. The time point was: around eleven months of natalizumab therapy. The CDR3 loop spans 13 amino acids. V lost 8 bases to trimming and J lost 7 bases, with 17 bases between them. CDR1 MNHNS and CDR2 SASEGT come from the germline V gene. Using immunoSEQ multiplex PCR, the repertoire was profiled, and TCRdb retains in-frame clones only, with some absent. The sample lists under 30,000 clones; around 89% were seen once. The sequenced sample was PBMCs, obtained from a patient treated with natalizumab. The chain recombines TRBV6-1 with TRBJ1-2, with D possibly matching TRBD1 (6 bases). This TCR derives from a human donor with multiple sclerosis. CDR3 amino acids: CASGTWDISGYTF. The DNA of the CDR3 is TGTGCCAGCGGAACCTGGGACATCTCTGGCTACACCTTC.